The 8 T cell receptor beta chains below come from one sample, sequenced in a study of T cells in Graves' hyperthyroidism and ophthalmopathy. The TCR beta CDR3 regions underwent amplification using RNA transcripts as the source. HTBI primers were used for first-round RT-PCR of the TCR CDR3. TCRdb re-analysed the multiplex PCR reads in MiXCR, keeping a single row per CDR3 protein. The top ten clones hold 7% to 7.5% of a sample with 650,000 to 800,000 distinct CDR3 sequences, 40% to 55% of them seen once. Source material: peripheral blood or thyroid tissue (not recorded which). These receptors all come from an adult man with Graves' disease, either hyperthyroidism or ophthalmopathy (not recorded which).

The chain has TRBV25-1 and TRBJ1-4; D perhaps matches TRBD1 (5 bases). Germline V gene sequence: CDR1 MGHDK, CDR2 SYGVNS. V was pared by 8 bases and J by 0 bases, with 10 bases between. The CDR3 length is 14 residues. In DNA, the CDR3 is TGTGCCAGCGGGAAGGGGCCAACTAATGAAAAACTGTTTTTT. Amino acids: CASGKGPTNEKLFF.

The J gene is TRBJ1-2, the V gene TRBV25-1, with a weak D call TRBD1 (6 bases). Per germline, CDR1 MGHDK and CDR2 SYGVNS. V was clipped by 8 bases and J by 4 bases, with 17 bases between them. This CDR3 is built from 14 residues. CDR3 nucleotides: TGTGCCAGCGTTTCCGCCGGGACAAGCTATGGCTACACCTTC. Amino acids: CASVSAGTSYGYTF.

This clonotype was found many times. The DNA of the CDR3 is TGTGCCAGCAGCTTTGGTGGGACAGGGGGAAGAGGACTGTTTTTT. As protein: CASSFGGTGGRGLFF. The chain joins TRBV7-8 to TRBJ1-4; 11 bases are shared with TRBD1. Germline CDR1 reads SGHVS; CDR2 reads FQNEAQ. The length of the CDR3 is 15 residues. Trimming cost V 3 bases and J 13 bases; bases outside gene matches: 10.

This clonotype was detected ten times or more. The J gene is TRBJ2-5, the V gene TRBV2; D gene uncertain. CDR1 SNHLY and CDR2 FYNNEI come from the germline V gene. The CDR3 contains 11 residues. Trimming removed 8 bases at V and 2 bases at J, with 6 bases between. In DNA, the CDR3 is TGTGCCAGCGGCGGTCAAGAGACCCAGTACTTC. This codes for CASGGQETQYF.

This clonotype was counted a few times. The gene calls are TRBV10-3 and TRBJ2-2; 8 bases align to TRBD1. Losses at the gene ends were 6 bases for V and 2 bases for J; bases not matched to a gene: 5. The CDR3 has 15 amino acids. Germline V gene data show CDR1 as ENHRY and CDR2 as SYGVKD. CDR3: CAIRAGGLNTGELFF. CDR3 in DNA: TGTGCCATCAGGGCAGGGGGCCTTAACACCGGGGAGCTGTTTTTT.

V usage is TRBV13 and J usage is TRBJ2-5; D is perhaps TRBD2 (6 bases). Per the germline V gene, CDR1 is PRHDT and CDR2 is FYEKMQ (reference sequence). The CDR3 has 15 amino acids. V was cut by 5 bases and J by 5 bases, with 18 bases left in between. In DNA form, the CDR3 reads TGTGCCAGCAGCCCCTTCTGGGGGGAAGGGGAGACCCAGTACTTC. It encodes CASSPFWGEGETQYF.

This chain links TRBV7-2 with TRBJ1-5, with D perhaps TRBD1 (6 bases). Germline V CDR1 and CDR2: SGHTA, FQGNSA. The CDR3 totals 13 residues. Trimming stripped 5 bases from V and 14 bases from J, with 19 bases between. The DNA for the CDR3 is TGTGCCAGCAGCCTCAGGGGTAGGACCTACGAGCATTTT. This sequence encodes CASSLRGRTYEHF. Combining the CDR3 with reference TRBV7-2 and TRBJ1-5 gives the whole variable domain GAGVSQSPSNKVTEKGKDVELRCDPISGHTALYWYRQSLGQGLEFLIYFQGNSAPDKSGLPSDRFSAERTGGSVSTLTIQRTQQEDSAVYLCASSLRGRTYEHFGDGTRLSIL.

This clonotype was observed many times. The V call is TRBV7-9, the J call TRBJ1-6; D perhaps matches TRBD1 (5 bases). The CDR3 contains 15 residues. Per germline, CDR1 SEHNR and CDR2 FQNEAQ (reference sequence). V lost 2 bases and J lost 8, with 13 bases in between. The DNA for the CDR3 is TGTGCCAGCAGCTTAATTGCAGGGTCGGATTCACCCCTCCACTTT. This sequence encodes CASSLIAGSDSPLHF.